The present T cell receptor (beta chain) was sequenced within a study of blood T cell repertoires in COVID-19. The germline CDR1 and CDR2 sequences are MNHEY and SVGAGI. There are 15 residues in the CDR3. The V and J ends lost 6 bases and 2 bases respectively, with 13 bases between them. TCRdb keeps only in-frame clones here, not all; method: immunoSEQ multiplex PCR. This table holds roughly 92,000 clones, approximately 86% found once. Sequenced: peripheral blood. The genes are TRBV6-5 and TRBJ1-4; D ambiguous. The TCR comes from a man aged 50 to 59 with acute or convalescent COVID-19. The CDR3 bases are TGTGCCAGCAGACGTCAGAGGGCGACTAATGAAAAACTGTTTTTT. This encodes CASRRQRATNEKLFF.